The 13 T cell receptor beta chains below were found in one sample sequenced in a study of tumor-infiltrating lymphocytes in primary liver carcinoma. Production of TCR beta cDNA used roughly 500 ng total RNA together with a constant-region primer. Libraries covering TCR beta were generated through three nested multiplex PCR rounds (using a slightly modified ARM-PCR). The first two PCR rounds used TRBV1-TRBV30 primers with a Cbeta primer, about 9 cycles each. In TCRdb, the multiplex PCR reads were re-called with MiXCR into one record per CDR3 protein. Among 65,000 to 80,000 distinct CDR3 sequences listed, approximately 70% were seen once. Co-extraction of both nucleic acids (RNA and DNA) used roughly 18-34 mg of unsorted bulk tissue. Sequencing used liver tumor tissue from sampling region 4. The subset: tumor region T4, right-lateral pole. These receptors all stem from a man aged 40-49 years with primary liver carcinoma and hepatitis B virus infection.

Note on this clonotype: The germline gene is not matched at one end of the junction; a read error may be the cause. The chain recombines TRBV4-2 with TRBJ2-1; D not certain. The CDR3 is 16 residues long. The germline gives CDR1 LGHNA, CDR2 YNFKEQ. The CDR3 region is CASSQGRRAIRNEQLF. CDR3 nucleotides: TGTGCCAGCAGCCAAGGAAGGCGTGCCATCCGTAATGAGCAGCTCTTC.

With respect to this clonotype: One junction end disagrees with the germline gene, perhaps due to a read error. This chain joins TRBV29-1 and TRBJ2-3, with D maybe TRBD2 (6 bases). This CDR3 spans 15 amino acids. Looked up from germline, CDR1 is SQVTM and CDR2 is ANQGSEA. The CDR3: CSVVNIGSNTDTQYF. CDR3 coding DNA: TGTAGCGTTGTAAATATCGGGAGTAACACAGATACGCAGTATTTT.

The count of this clonotype is one. The junction departs from germline at one end; a sequencing error may be responsible. V gene TRBV6-5 combines with J gene TRBJ2-3; TRBD2 might be the D (5 bases). The CDR3 has 16 amino acids. Germline CDR1 and CDR2: MNHEY and SVGAGI. This CDR3 is CASSSGWPFGTNTQYF. CDR3 coding DNA: TGTGCCAGCAGTTCGGGATGGCCCTTTGGCACAAATACGCAGTATTTT.

This clonotype was counted a single time. Its ends do not fully match the called genes, so a read error is possible. This chain joins TRBV10-3 and TRBJ2-2; D is perhaps TRBD2 (6 bases). CDR1 and CDR2 (germline): ENHRY, SYGVKD. The CDR3 is 14 amino acids. CDR3 amino acids: CAIRDSGGAGELFF. The CDR3, as DNA: TGTGCCATCAGAGATAGCGGAGGAGCCGGGGAGTTGTTTTTC.

The chain has TRBV6-4 and TRBJ1-1; TRBD1 matches 7 bases. Germline values: CDR1 MRHNA, CDR2 SNTAGT. This CDR3 contains 13 residues. J gave up 4 bases and V 6 bases, and 5 bases lay outside the gene matches. CDR3 nucleotides: TGTGCCAGCAGGCGGCAGGGGGGCACTGAAGCTTTCTTT. Amino acid sequence: CASRRQGGTEAFF.

This clonotype was observed at least ten times. The V gene is TRBV6-6, the J gene TRBJ2-5; TRBD2 agrees at 9 bases. With 2 bases clipped from V and 5 bases from J, the junction kept 6 bases outside the gene matches. Germline V gene data show CDR1 as MNHNY and CDR2 as SVGAGI (reference sequence). This CDR3 region has 15 residues. Here the CDR3 reads CASSYGTSFGETQYF. CDR3 DNA: TGTGCCAGCAGTTACGGGACTAGCTTTGGGGAGACCCAGTACTTC.

There are many counts of this clonotype. The chain has TRBV6-2 or TRBV6-3 and TRBJ2-2; 9 nucleotides match TRBD2. There are 16 residues in the CDR3. V lost 2 bases, J lost 5 bases, and 6 bases stayed unmatched. Looked up from germline, CDR1 is MNHEY and CDR2 is SVGEGT. DNA for the CDR3: TGTGCCAGCAGTTACCCGGGCGGGAGGGGGACCGGGGAGCTGTTTTTT. Translating it yields CASSYPGGRGTGELFF.

This clonotype has only one observation. V and J are TRBV29-1 and TRBJ2-2, with 7 nucleotides matching TRBD1. V lost 6 bases to trimming and J lost 2 bases; unmatched junction nucleotides: 15. This CDR3 has 17 amino acids. Germline V gene sequence: CDR1 SQVTM, CDR2 ANQGSEA. CDR3 in amino acids: CSVLSLLGTANTGELFF. DNA of the CDR3: TGCAGCGTCCTTAGCCTCCTCGGGACAGCAAACACCGGGGAGCTGTTTTTT.

In the case of this clonotype: A read error may explain this, as a much larger clone is one base away. The chain combines TRBV5-1 with TRBJ2-1, with TRBD2 matching 9 bases. Germline V gene lookup returns CDR1 SGHRS and CDR2 YFSETQ. This CDR3 has 15 residues. The CDR3 spells CATSSAGGIYNEQFF. The CDR3 DNA is TGCGCCACCAGCTCCGCGGGAGGGATATACAATGAGCAGTTCTTC.

This clonotype appeared many times. The chain links TRBV7-8 to TRBJ2-5, with D possibly TRBD2 on 5 matching bases. This CDR3 has 15 amino acids. Germline values: CDR1 SGHVS, CDR2 FQNEAQ. V lost 1 base to trimming and J lost 4 bases, with 13 bases between them. The CDR3 reads CASSLVSGERETQYF. CDR3 coding DNA: TGTGCCAGCAGCTTAGTCTCCGGGGAAAGAGAGACCCAGTACTTC.

Judged by abundance, this clonotype is medium-sized (0.01 to 0.1%). The chain uses TRBV11-2 and TRBJ2-1; D ambiguous. Trimming took 4 bases from V and 6 from J, leaving 13 bases between them. The length of the CDR3 is 14 residues. The germline V gene encodes CDR1 SGHAT and CDR2 FQNNGV. Here the CDR3 reads CASSSMLGSNEQFF. In nucleotides, the CDR3 is TGTGCCAGCAGCTCGATGCTAGGAAGCAATGAGCAGTTCTTC.

As for this clonotype: The junction departs from the called germline gene at one end, perhaps through a read error. CDR3: CAGSPGTNSTDTQYF. The CDR3 region has the DNA TGTGCCGGCAGTCCCGGGACTAACAGCACAGATACACAGTATTTT. The chain uses TRBV6-2 or TRBV6-3 and TRBJ2-3, with TRBD2 identical over 7 bases. This CDR3 has 15 amino acids. Per the germline V gene, CDR1 is MNHEY and CDR2 is SVGEGT.

This chain joins TRBV2 and TRBJ2-5, with 7 positions matching TRBD2. The CDR3 consists of 15 residues. CDR1 and CDR2 from the germline V gene are SNHLY and FYNNEI. J lost 5 bases, V lost 0 bases, and 6 bases had no gene match. As DNA, the CDR3 is TGTGCCAGCAGTGAAGCGTCGGCGGGAGTGGAGACCCAGTACTTC. Its translation: CASSEASAGVETQYF.